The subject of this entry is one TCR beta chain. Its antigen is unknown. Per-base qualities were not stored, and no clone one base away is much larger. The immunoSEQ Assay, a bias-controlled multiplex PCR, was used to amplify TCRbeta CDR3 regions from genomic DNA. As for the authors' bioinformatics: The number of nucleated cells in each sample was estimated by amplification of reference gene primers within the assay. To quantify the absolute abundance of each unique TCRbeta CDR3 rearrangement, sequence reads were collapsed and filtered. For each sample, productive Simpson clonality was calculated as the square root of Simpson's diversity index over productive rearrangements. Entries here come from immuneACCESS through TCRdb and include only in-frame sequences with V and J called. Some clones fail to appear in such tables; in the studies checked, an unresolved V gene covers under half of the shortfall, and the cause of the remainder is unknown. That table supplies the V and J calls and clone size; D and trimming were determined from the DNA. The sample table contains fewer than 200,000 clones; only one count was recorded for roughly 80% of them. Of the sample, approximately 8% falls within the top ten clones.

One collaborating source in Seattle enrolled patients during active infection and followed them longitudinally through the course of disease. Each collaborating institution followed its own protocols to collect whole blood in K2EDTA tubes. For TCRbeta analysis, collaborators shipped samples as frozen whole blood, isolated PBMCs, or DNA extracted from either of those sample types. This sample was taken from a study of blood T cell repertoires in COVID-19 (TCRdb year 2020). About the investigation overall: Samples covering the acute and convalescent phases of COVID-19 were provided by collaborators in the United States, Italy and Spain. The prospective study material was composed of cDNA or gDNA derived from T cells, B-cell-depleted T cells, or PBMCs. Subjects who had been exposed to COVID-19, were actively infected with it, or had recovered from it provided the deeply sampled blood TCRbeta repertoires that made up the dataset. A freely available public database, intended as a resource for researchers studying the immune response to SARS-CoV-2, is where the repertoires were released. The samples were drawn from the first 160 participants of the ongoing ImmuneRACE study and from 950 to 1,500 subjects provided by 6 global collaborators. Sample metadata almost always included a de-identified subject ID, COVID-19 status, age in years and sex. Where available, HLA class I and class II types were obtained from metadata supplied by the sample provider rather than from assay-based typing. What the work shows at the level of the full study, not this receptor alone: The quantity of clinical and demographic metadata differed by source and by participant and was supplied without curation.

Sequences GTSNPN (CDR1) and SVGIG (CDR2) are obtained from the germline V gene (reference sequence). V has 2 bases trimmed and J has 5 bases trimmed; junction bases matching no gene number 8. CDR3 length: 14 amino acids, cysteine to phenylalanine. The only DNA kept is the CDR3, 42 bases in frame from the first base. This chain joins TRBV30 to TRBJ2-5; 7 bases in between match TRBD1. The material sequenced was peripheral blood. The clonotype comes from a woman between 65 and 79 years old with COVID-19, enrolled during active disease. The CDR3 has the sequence CAWSPRGGRETQYF. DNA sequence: TGTGCCTGGAGTCCCCGAGGGGGCCGTGAGACCCAGTACTTC.